The source of this T cell receptor beta chain is a study of CD8+CD57+ T cells in acquired aplastic anemia. Study summary: CD4+ and CD8+ cells, once sorted, gave DNA averaging roughly 3.2 ug. For CD4+ cells, healthy donors had an average of about 10.8 million reads.

The V gene's germline CDR1 is ENHRY and CDR2 SYGVKD. The CDR3 is 16 amino acids. After removal of 6 bases from V and 4 bases from J, the junction contained 11 bases not matched to a gene. To note about this clonotype: Its specificity is unknown.

Genomic DNA served as template for TCR beta VDJ and CDR3 profiling. Via MiXCR, TCRdb re-called the reads, giving one row per CDR3 protein. The repertoire holds about 210,000 distinct CDR3 sequences, with around 32% as singletons. Study results and caveats: No significant difference in CD8+ Simpson's diversity was found between patients and controls. Overlap between patients and controls comprised just under 30 CD8+ CDR3 sequences.

The sample taken for sequencing was sorted CD4+, CD8+, or CD8+CD57+ T cells (not recorded which) from PBMCs. The source of this sequence is a human donor in good health, serving as a control. V usage is TRBV10-3 and J usage is TRBJ2-3; 9 bases match TRBD1. CDR3 sequence (DNA): TGTGCCATCAGATACGGGACAGGGTTGTCCGCAGATACGCAGTATTTT. Translating it yields CAIRYGTGLSADTQYF.